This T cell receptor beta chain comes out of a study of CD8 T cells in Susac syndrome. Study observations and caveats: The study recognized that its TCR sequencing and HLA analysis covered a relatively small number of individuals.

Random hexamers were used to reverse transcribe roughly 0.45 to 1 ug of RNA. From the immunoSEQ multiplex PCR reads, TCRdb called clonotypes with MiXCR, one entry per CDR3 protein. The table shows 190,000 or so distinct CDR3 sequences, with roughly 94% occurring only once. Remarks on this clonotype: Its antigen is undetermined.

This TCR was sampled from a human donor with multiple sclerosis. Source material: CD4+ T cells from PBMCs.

The CDR3 DNA reads TGTGCCTGGAGGGGTATACGAGGCTACAATGAGCAGTTCTTC. It specifies CAWRGIRGYNEQFF. The genes are TRBV30 and TRBJ2-1; D unclear. Germline CDR1 and CDR2: GTSNPN and SVGIG (reference sequence). The CDR3 extends over 14 amino acids. V was clipped by 3 bases and J by 3 bases, with 12 bases between them.